The entry that follows covers one T cell receptor beta chain sequence. Its specificity is not known. The sample is drawn from a study of T cell responses to AZD1222 COVID-19 vaccine. Findings and caveats of the study: White British people made up most donors, females outnumbered males, and clonal diversity was possibly underestimated. AZD1222 recipients seropositive at baseline numbered only six or seven. Spike-wide vaccine-associated CD4 TCRs dominated at 160-218 and 743-854. Unmutated variant regions reportedly attract nearly half of all spike-specific TCRs.

Data came from immunoSEQ multiplex PCR; TCRdb stores just in-frame clones and leaves some out. The sample consists of roughly 130,000 clones, about nine tenths of them appearing once. The sample consisted of peripheral blood, taken on day 0 of AZD1222 vaccination. This receptor was identified in an adult in good health.

For the CDR3, the DNA is TGTGCCAGCAAGGCTCTAGCGGGGGCTACTCAAGAGACCCAGTACTTC. Its protein is CASKALAGATQETQYF. V is TRBV7-9 and J is TRBJ2-5, with 10 positions matching TRBD2. V shed 7 bases, J shed 2 bases, and the junction held 10 bases outside the gene matches. The CDR3 is 16 amino acids. Germline CDR1 and CDR2: SEHNR and FQNEAQ (reference sequence).